The clone carrying this T cell receptor beta chain has ten or more counts. The CDR3 covers 12 residues. V lost 10 bases, J lost 11 bases, and 18 bases lay in between. In germline, CDR1 is ENHRY, CDR2 SYGVKD. This sample was taken from a study of Graves' ophthalmopathy and Graves' hyperthyroidism. Using RNA transcripts, the TCR beta CDR3 regions were amplified. Second-round multiplex PCR followed a first-round RT-PCR using HTBI primers. TCRdb reprocessed the multiplex PCR reads via MiXCR and lists one record per CDR3 protein. Of some 520,000 distinct CDR3 sequences in the sample, over 13% were seen once.

This receptor was identified in a woman under 40 with Graves' ophthalmopathy. Source material: blood. The chain links TRBV10-3 to TRBJ1-5; perhaps TRBD1 as D (5 bases). CDR3 sequence: CATQSGVGAQHF. CDR3 nucleotides: TGTGCCACCCAAAGTGGGGTAGGGGCCCAGCATTTT.